This T cell receptor beta chain was identified in a study of T cells in Graves' hyperthyroidism and ophthalmopathy. CDR3 length: 14 amino acids. Unmatched junction bases numbered 5, after V lost 1 base and J lost 6 bases. This clonotype was seen a handful of times. It was RNA transcripts that yielded the amplified TCR beta CDR3 regions. In the first-round RT-PCR of the TCR CDR3, the HTBI primer set was used. Using its own MiXCR run on the multiplex PCR reads, TCRdb lists one record per CDR3 protein. Seen here are around 520,000 distinct CDR3 sequences, roughly a quarter observed once, and the top ten hold 10% to 12%. Diagnostic assessment was based on clinical symptoms, serum thyroxine and TRAb, thyroid ultrasound and orbital computed tomography. Fresh peripheral blood, approximately 9.7 ml, was the source of the PBMCs.

This receptor was obtained from a woman aged 25 to 39 with Graves' ophthalmopathy. Sequenced sample: blood. The V and J genes are TRBV12-3 or TRBV12-4 and TRBJ2-7; 8 positions agree with TRBD2. The CDR3 loop reads CASSLGAGVGEQYF. CDR3 bases: TGTGCCAGCAGTTTAGGAGCGGGAGTGGGCGAGCAGTACTTC.